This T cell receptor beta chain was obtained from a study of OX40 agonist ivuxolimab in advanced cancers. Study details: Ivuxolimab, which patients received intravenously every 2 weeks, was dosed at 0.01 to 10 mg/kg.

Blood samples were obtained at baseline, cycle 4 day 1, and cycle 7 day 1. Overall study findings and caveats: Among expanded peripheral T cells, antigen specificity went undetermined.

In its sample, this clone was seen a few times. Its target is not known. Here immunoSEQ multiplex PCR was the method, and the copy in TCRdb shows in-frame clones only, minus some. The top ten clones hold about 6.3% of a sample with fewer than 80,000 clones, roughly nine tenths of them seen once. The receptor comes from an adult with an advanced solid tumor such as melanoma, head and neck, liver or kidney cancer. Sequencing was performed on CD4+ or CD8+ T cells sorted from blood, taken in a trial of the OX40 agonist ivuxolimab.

CDR3 residues: CASSPGQWNYGYTF. As DNA, the CDR3 is TGTGCCAGCAGTCCCGGACAGTGGAACTATGGCTACACCTTC. V usage is TRBV27 and J usage is TRBJ1-2; maybe TRBD1 (6 bases). V gave up 5 bases and J gave up 2 bases, with 12 bases separating them. The CDR3 consists of 14 residues. From germline, CDR1 is MNHEY and CDR2 SMNVEV (reference sequence).